This T cell receptor beta chain derives from a study of CD8 T cells in ankylosing spondylitis. Study-level findings and limits: Clones linked with disease were CD8+ and fairly uncommon in the peripheral blood. One TCR beta motif, made up of about 8 highly homologous variants, appeared characteristic of ankylosing spondylitis blood. Earlier studies detected some motif variants in reactive arthritis synovial fluid and blood.

TCR beta libraries were made by quantitative 5'-RACE with molecular barcodes. TCRdb reanalysed the 5' RACE reads using MiXCR and keeps one entry per CDR3 protein. The sample has 350,000 to 450,000 distinct CDR3 sequences, 20% seen once. Concerning this clonotype: The antigen is unknown.

Germline V CDR1 and CDR2: LNHDA, SQIVND (reference sequence). V lost 5 bases, J lost 5 bases, and 9 bases stayed unmatched. The CDR3 extends over 14 amino acids. The specimen sequenced was blood, either unsorted or a sorted T cell fraction (not recorded which). The chain combines TRBV19 with TRBJ2-7; 7 bases map to TRBD1. This TCR came from a male donor with ankylosing spondylitis or in good health (not recorded which). The CDR3 region is CASSPLGQLHEQYF. CDR3 in DNA: TGTGCCAGTAGTCCTCTGGGACAGCTTCACGAGCAGTACTTC.